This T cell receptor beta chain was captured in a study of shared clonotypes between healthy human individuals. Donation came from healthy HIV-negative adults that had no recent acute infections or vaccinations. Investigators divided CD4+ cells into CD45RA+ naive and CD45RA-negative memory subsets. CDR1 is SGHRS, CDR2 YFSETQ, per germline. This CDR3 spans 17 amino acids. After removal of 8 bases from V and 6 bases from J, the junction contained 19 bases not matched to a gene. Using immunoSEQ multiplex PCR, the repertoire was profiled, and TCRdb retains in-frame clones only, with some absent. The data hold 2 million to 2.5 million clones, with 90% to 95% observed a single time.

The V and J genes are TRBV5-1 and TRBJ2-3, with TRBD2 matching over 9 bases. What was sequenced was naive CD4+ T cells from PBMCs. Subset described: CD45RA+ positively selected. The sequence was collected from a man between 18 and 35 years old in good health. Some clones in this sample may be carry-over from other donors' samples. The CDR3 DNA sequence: TGCGCCAGGAGGGCGATCTTAGCGGGAGCGAGAGGGGATACGCAGTATTTT. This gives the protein CARRAILAGARGDTQYF.